These T cell receptor beta chains were read from a single sample in a study of metastatic and nonmetastatic thyroid tumors. From the PCR reads, TCRdb re-called clones with MiXCR. The profile shows tens of thousands of clones, around half of them singletons. The specimen sequenced was tumor tissue. The receptors here all came from a male donor with papillary thyroid cancer or a benign thyroid nodule (not recorded which). Some clones in this sample may be carry-over from other donors' samples. CDR3s include the opening cysteine and the closing phenylalanine or tryptophan. The D gene is left open where the match is weak. A clone size is listed for some rows: how often the clone was seen (once, few, many), or a class if it is expanded.

J	size	D	V	CDR3	DNA
TRBJ2-7	.	.	TRBV4-2	CASSQNFAGSYEQYF	TGTGCCAGCAGCCAAAATTTTGCGGGGTCCTACGAGCAGTACTTC
TRBJ2-2	few	TRBD1	TRBV27	CASSWGPDREGELFF	TGTGCCAGCAGTTGGGGGCCAGACAGGGAGGGGGAGCTGTTTTTT
TRBJ2-1	.	.	TRBV30	CAVSSYNEQFF	TGTGCGGTCAGTTCCTACAATGAGCAGTTCTTC
TRBJ2-2	.	.	TRBV11-2	CASSPGGWRGNTGELFF	TGTGCCAGCAGCCCCGGCGGGTGGCGGGGAAACACCGGGGAGCTGTTTTTT
TRBJ1-5	.	TRBD1	TRBV20-1	CSARPETGSGQPQHF	TGCAGTGCTAGACCAGAGACAGGGAGTGGTCAGCCCCAGCATTTT
TRBJ2-3	.	TRBD2	TRBV20-1	CSARGTSGGNTDTQYF	TGCAGTGCTAGAGGAACTAGCGGGGGTAACACAGATACGCAGTATTTT
TRBJ2-1	.	.	TRBV11-3	CASSILRATPPYNEQFF	TGTGCCAGCAGCATACTGAGGGCTACCCCCCCTTACAATGAGCAGTTCTTC
TRBJ2-7	few	.	TRBV20-1	CSASEGSGRYEQYF	TGCAGTGCTAGTGAAGGGTCAGGGAGGTACGAGCAGTACTTC
TRBJ2-7	once	.	TRBV20-1	CSAMDYWPSYEQYF	TGCAGTGCTATGGACTACTGGCCCTCCTACGAGCAGTACTTC
TRBJ2-7	few	.	TRBV2	CASSPQGGGYEQYF	TGTGCCAGCAGTCCCCAGGGGGGGGGTTACGAGCAGTACTTC
TRBJ2-3	.	TRBD2	TRBV11-2	CASSLVATSGGADTQYF	TGTGCCAGCAGCTTAGTAGCGACTAGCGGGGGGGCAGATACGCAGTATTTT
TRBJ1-2	medium-sized	.	TRBV6-1	CASSSLGGAYGYTF	TGTGCCAGCAGTTCCCTCGGGGGGGCCTATGGCTACACCTTC
TRBJ2-1	medium-sized	.	TRBV5-4	CASSDPTENNEQFF	TGTGCCAGCAGCGATCCTACGGAAAACAATGAGCAGTTCTTC
TRBJ2-1	.	TRBD2	TRBV6-6	CASSYKTSGGTYNEQFF	TGTGCCAGCAGTTACAAGACTAGCGGGGGAACCTACAATGAGCAGTTCTTC
TRBJ1-2	medium-sized	.	TRBV20-1	CSAREEYNSFGYTF	TGCAGTGCTAGAGAGGAGTACAACTCATTTGGCTACACCTTC
TRBJ1-6	few	TRBD1	TRBV9	CASSRGTENSPLHF	TGTGCCAGCAGCAGAGGGACAGAAAATTCACCCCTCCACTTT
TRBJ2-7	.	.	TRBV11-2	CASSSSPGGLGGQYF	TGTGCCAGCAGCTCCTCCCCGGGGGGCTTAGGAGGGCAGTACTTC
TRBJ2-3	few	.	TRBV12-3/TRBV12-4	CASMGWASTDTQYF	TGTGCCAGCATGGGGTGGGCTAGCACAGATACGCAGTATTTT